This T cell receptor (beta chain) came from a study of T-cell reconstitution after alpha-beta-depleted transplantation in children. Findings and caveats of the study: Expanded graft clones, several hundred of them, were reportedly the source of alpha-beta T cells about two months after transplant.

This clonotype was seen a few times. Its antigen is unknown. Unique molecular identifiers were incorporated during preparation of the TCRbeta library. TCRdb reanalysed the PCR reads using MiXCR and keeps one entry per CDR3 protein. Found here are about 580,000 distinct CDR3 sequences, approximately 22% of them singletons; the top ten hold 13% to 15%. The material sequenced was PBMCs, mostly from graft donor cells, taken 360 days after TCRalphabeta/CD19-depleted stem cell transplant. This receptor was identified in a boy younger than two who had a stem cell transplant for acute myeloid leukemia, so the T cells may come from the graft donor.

CDR3: CASSHYEQYF. In nucleotides, the CDR3 is TGCGCCAGCAGCCACTACGAGCAGTACTTC. The rearrangement links TRBV5-1 to TRBJ2-7, with D hard to call. The CDR3 runs to 10 residues. The germline gives CDR1 SGHRS, CDR2 YFSETQ. The germline V and J ends were trimmed by 4 bases and 3 bases, with 2 bases remaining between them.